This entry is about one T cell receptor beta chain. Antigen unknown. This sample is part of a study of T cells in localized non-small cell lung cancer. Study-wide results and caveats: When the top 100 tumor clones were examined, a median approximately 59 of them also appeared in the adjacent lung, which was paired and uninvolved. Analysis by sequencing included only one tumor region, so heterogeneity remains possible.

Repertoires were generated with immunoSEQ multiplex PCR, while TCRdb's copy carries only in-frame clones and drops some. The sample has 4,500 to 5,500 clones, less than 40% seen once; the top ten hold roughly 8.2%. J gave up 9 bases and V 7 bases, and 1 base lay outside the gene matches. The CDR3 extends over 11 amino acids. The V gene is TRBV6-7, the J gene TRBJ2-7, with 12 nucleotides matching TRBD2. TRBV6-7 is an ORF, with its function uncertain. Sequenced here: lung tumor tissue, sampled before any cancer treatment. The sequence derives from a male donor older than 55 with stage I lung adenocarcinoma. This chain's CDR3 is CASTSGGVQYF. CDR3 in DNA: TGTGCCAGCACTAGCGGGGGGGTGCAGTACTTC.